The 14 T cell receptor beta chains below were found in one sample sequenced in a study of shared clonotypes between healthy human individuals. Profiling relied on immunoSEQ multiplex PCR, and the TCRdb table lists in-frame clones only, not all of them. Seen here are fewer than 1.4 million clones, about 80% observed once, and the top ten hold roughly 0.62%. The sequenced sample consisted of memory CD4+ T cells from PBMCs. Subset here: CD45RA-negative fraction. The receptors were sampled from a man between 18 and 35 years old in good health. Some clones in this sample may be carry-over from other donors' samples.

V gene TRBV10-1 combines with J gene TRBJ2-1, with TRBD2 matching over 10 bases. This CDR3 is built from 16 residues. V lost 4 bases to trimming and J lost 6 bases; unmatched junction nucleotides: 9. Per the germline V gene, CDR1 is WNHNN and CDR2 is SYGVQD (reference sequence). The chain's CDR3 is CASSVTRASGSNEQFF. In nucleotides, the CDR3 is TGCGCCAGCAGTGTGACCCGGGCTAGCGGGAGCAATGAGCAGTTCTTC.

The chain uses TRBV29-1 and TRBJ2-5; 7 bases map to TRBD1. Trimming cost V 8 bases and J 5 bases; bases outside gene matches: 8. From germline, CDR1 is SQVTM and CDR2 ANQGSEA. The length of the CDR3 is 12 residues. Here the CDR3 reads CSTGQVGETQYF. The CDR3 nucleotides read TGCAGCACCGGACAGGTCGGCGAGACCCAGTACTTC.

The rearrangement uses TRBV7-2 and TRBJ2-1; tentative D call: TRBD2 (5 bases). V was clipped by 5 bases and J by 8 bases, with 16 bases between them. This CDR3 contains 14 residues. Germline assignment: CDR1 SGHTA and CDR2 FQGNSA. Here the CDR3 reads CASSDGLASDEQFF. The CDR3, as DNA: TGTGCCAGCAGCGATGGACTCGCGAGCGATGAGCAGTTCTTC. The full variable domain, rest sourced from reference TRBV7-2 and TRBJ2-1, is GAGVSQSPSNKVTEKGKDVELRCDPISGHTALYWYRQSLGQGLEFLIYFQGNSAPDKSGLPSDRFSAERTGGSVSTLTIQRTQQEDSAVYLCASSDGLASDEQFFGPGTRLTVL.

This clone was found once. J is TRBJ2-3 and V is TRBV10-2; 14 nucleotides line up with TRBD2. The germline V gene encodes CDR1 WSHSY and CDR2 SAAADI. V dropped 0 bases and J dropped 3; count of bases not matched to a gene: 5. The CDR3 is made up of 18 amino acids. CDR3 nucleotide sequence: TGCGCCAGCAGTGAGTCGAAGGGACTAGCGGGAGTAACAGATACGCAGTATTTT. Amino acid sequence: CASSESKGLAGVTDTQYF.

The chain couples TRBV6-6 to TRBJ1-1; perhaps TRBD1 as D (5 bases). The germline CDR1 and CDR2 sequences are MNHNY and SVGAGI (reference sequence). The CDR3 is 14 amino acids. V was shortened by 2 bases and J by 7 bases, with 14 bases between the two germline ends. In DNA form, the CDR3 reads TGTGCCAGCAGTTACGACAGAATCTTCGGTGAAGCTTTCTTT. Amino acids: CASSYDRIFGEAFF.

This clone was counted once. The chain uses TRBV7-9 and TRBJ1-6, with no clear D. The CDR3 extends over 15 amino acids. The germline gives CDR1 SEHNR, CDR2 FQNEAQ (reference sequence). The V end was cut by 0 bases, the J end by 7 bases, with 10 bases between. The CDR3 protein is CASSLAGGRNSPLHF. CDR3 nucleotides: TGTGCCAGCAGCTTAGCGGGAGGGCGAAATTCACCCCTCCACTTT.

With respect to this clone: A much larger clone differs from this one at a single base, so this may be a read error. V usage is TRBV25-1 and J usage is TRBJ2-2; TRBD2 is a possible D gene (5 bases). This CDR3 has 15 residues. Trimming cost V 3 bases and J 3 bases, with 11 bases left between them. Germline CDR1 and CDR2: MGHDK and SYGVNS. The CDR3 region is CASSDWSRDTGELFF. The CDR3 DNA follows: TGTGCCAGCAGTGATTGGTCGAGGGACACCGGGGAGCTGTTTTTT.

The chain employs TRBV28 and TRBJ2-4, with D perhaps TRBD2 (5 bases). The germline gives CDR1 MDHEN, CDR2 SYDVKM. Trimming took off 2 bases at V and 6 bases at J, with 11 bases between the two ends. The CDR3 runs to 14 residues. As DNA, the CDR3 is TGTGCCAGCAGTTTAAGCGGAGAGGGAAACATTCAGTACTTC. Protein sequence: CASSLSGEGNIQYF.

This rearrangement joins TRBV7-2 to TRBJ2-7, with D tentatively TRBD2 (5 bases). V shed 5 bases and J shed 3 bases, with 14 bases lying between them. The CDR3 is 14 residues long. Germline CDR1 is SGHTA and CDR2 is FQGNSA. CDR3 DNA sequence: TGTGCCAGCAGCCAAAGGGCGGGCTTCTACGAGCAGTACTTC. Translating it yields CASSQRAGFYEQYF.

The chain links TRBV30 to TRBJ2-5; 8 bases are a match to TRBD1. The J segment lost 5 bases and the V segment lost 4 bases, leaving 6 bases of the junction unmatched. The CDR3 runs 13 residues. Germline CDR1 and CDR2: GTSNPN and SVGIG (reference sequence). The CDR3 coding sequence is TGTGCCTGGACTGGACAGGGATGGGAGACCCAGTACTTC. Encoded protein: CAWTGQGWETQYF.

The chain combines TRBV5-1 with TRBJ2-1; the match to TRBD2 covers 12 bases. This CDR3 is built from 19 residues. The V gene end was trimmed by 4 bases and the J gene end by 0 bases; junction bases not matched to a gene: 11. The germline V gene has CDR1 SGHRS and CDR2 YFSETQ. This CDR3 reads CASSLLTSGGFGSYNEQFF. In nucleotides, the CDR3 is TGCGCCAGCAGCCTTCTGACTAGCGGGGGCTTCGGCTCCTACAATGAGCAGTTCTTC. The whole variable domain, remainder taken from reference TRBV5-1 and TRBJ2-1, is KAGVTQTPRYLIKTRGQQVTLSCSPISGHRSVSWYQQTPGQGLQFLFEYFSETQRNKGNFPGRFSGRQFSNSRSEMNVSTLELGDSALYLCASSLLTSGGFGSYNEQFFGPGTRLTVL.

The chain uses TRBV9 and TRBJ2-7; 8 bases line up with TRBD2. CDR3 size: 15 residues. Germline V lookup: CDR1 SGDLS, CDR2 YYNGEE. Trimming cost V 0 bases and J 2 bases; bases outside gene matches: 4. CDR3 residues: CASSVGLRGAYEQYF. In DNA form, the CDR3 reads TGTGCCAGCAGCGTAGGTTTGCGGGGGGCCTACGAGCAGTACTTC.

J is TRBJ2-3 and V is TRBV11-2; D is possibly TRBD2 (6 bases). Trimming shortened V by 2 bases and J by 6 bases, and 18 bases separated the two germline ends. CDR3 length: 16 amino acids. CDR1 and CDR2 (germline): SGHAT, FQNNGV. The CDR3 loop is CASSLSPSRDSDTQYF. CDR3 in DNA: TGTGCCAGCAGCTTATCGCCCAGCAGGGACTCGGATACGCAGTATTTT. Using reference TRBV11-2 and TRBJ2-3 for the parts outside the CDR3, the full variable domain is EAGVAQSPRYKIIEKRQSVAFWCNPISGHATLYWYQQILGQGPKLLIQFQNNGVVDDSQLPKDRFSAERLKGVDSTLKIQPAKLEDSAVYLCASSLSPSRDSDTQYFGPGTRLTVL.

This chain connects TRBV7-9 to TRBJ1-2; D is possibly TRBD1 (5 bases). This CDR3 has 14 residues. Germline V lookup: CDR1 SEHNR, CDR2 FQNEAQ (reference sequence). Deletions cut 1 base from V and 8 bases from J, with 14 bases between. DNA for the CDR3: TGTGCCAGCAGCTTAGGTTCAGGGAAGGGAGGCTACACCTTC. Encoded protein: CASSLGSGKGGYTF.